One and the same sample provided the 14 T cell receptor beta chains below, sequenced in a study of glioma-infiltrating T cells after dendritic cell vaccination. Libraries were prepared by immunoSEQ multiplex PCR; TCRdb keeps only in-frame clonotypes and omits some of them. The sample yields roughly 100,000 clones, roughly 89% seen once. Time point specified: after dendritic cell vaccination, including at tumor progression/relapse. Specimen: blood, collected after dendritic cell vaccination. The receptors come from a human donor with glioblastoma.

CDR3 in DNA: TGTGCCACCAGCCGACCCGGGTCACGGTGGGCCCAGCATTTT. This translates into CATSRPGSRWAQHF. The chain links TRBV15 to TRBJ1-5; D gene unclear. Germline CDR1 is LNHNV and CDR2 is YYDKDF (reference sequence). This CDR3 spans 14 amino acids. V was shortened by 5 bases and J by 11 bases, with 19 bases between the two germline ends.

This sequence joins TRBV11-2 and TRBJ2-7; TRBD1 aligns across 10 bases. CDR3 length: 15 residues. CDR1 and CDR2 from the germline V gene are SGHAT and FQNNGV. The ends lost 5 bases at V and 3 bases at J; junction bases unmatched: 7. CDR3 amino acids: CASSPRTGGNYEQYF. CDR3 DNA: TGTGCCAGCAGCCCCCGGACAGGGGGTAACTACGAGCAGTACTTC.

The CDR3 spells CASGAGGPSETQYF. The CDR3 DNA follows: TGTGCCTCCGGGGCGGGAGGGCCTTCGGAGACCCAGTACTTC. The V and J genes are TRBV4-2 and TRBJ2-5; 9 bases fit TRBD2. The germline V gene encodes CDR1 LGHNA and CDR2 YNFKEQ. Trimming took 11 bases from V and 5 from J; bases not matched to a gene: 12. CDR3 length equals 14 residues.

V is TRBV19 and J is TRBJ1-2; D unclear. V dropped 3 bases and J dropped 1 base, with 15 bases sitting between them. Germline V gives CDR1 LNHDA, CDR2 SQIVND (reference sequence). This CDR3 region has 16 residues. The CDR3 nucleotides read TGTGCCAGTAGTATTCCCTGGGGAGGAGATAACTATGGCTACACCTTC. The encoded protein is CASSIPWGGDNYGYTF.

V and J are TRBV5-6 and TRBJ2-2, with D maybe TRBD1 (5 bases). Germline V CDR1 and CDR2: SGHDT, YYEEEE. V was trimmed by 4 bases and J by 4 bases, leaving 14 bases between them. This CDR3 spans 15 amino acids. CDR3 region: CASSPADISTGELFF. As DNA, the CDR3 is TGTGCCAGCAGCCCTGCGGACATCTCCACCGGGGAGCTGTTTTTT.

This chain joins TRBV11-3 and TRBJ1-1, with D unclear. V lost 4 bases to trimming and J lost 4 bases, with 22 bases between them. Germline CDR1 and CDR2: SGHNT and YENEEA. This CDR3 has 17 residues. CDR3 sequence reads: CASSWPAGSGRVTEAFF. CDR3 nucleotides: TGTGCCAGCAGCTGGCCCGCCGGCTCCGGGAGGGTCACTGAAGCTTTCTTT.

The gene calls are TRBV5-1 and TRBJ1-2, with D perhaps TRBD1 (5 bases). The CDR3 spans 14 residues. Germline V gene sequence: CDR1 SGHRS, CDR2 YFSETQ. Deletions cut 1 base from V and 7 bases from J, with 14 bases between. The CDR3 sequence: CASSLLSREGGYTF. CDR3 nucleotides: TGCGCCAGCAGCTTGCTGAGCAGGGAGGGTGGCTACACCTTC.

The CDR3 DNA reads TGTGCCTGGAGTTCGACAGGGAATCAGCCCCAGCATTTT. This translates into CAWSSTGNQPQHF. The chain employs TRBV30 and TRBJ1-5; the match to TRBD1 covers 7 bases. From germline, CDR1 is GTSNPN and CDR2 SVGIG (reference sequence). After removal of 2 bases from V and 4 bases from J, the junction contained 2 bases not matched to a gene. The CDR3 sequence is 13 residues long.

This clone was seen only once. The V gene is TRBV11-1, the J gene TRBJ1-1; a possible D gene is TRBD1 (5 bases). Trimming shortened V by 4 bases and J by 1 base, and 13 bases separated the two germline ends. The CDR3 consists of 15 residues. Germline V gives CDR1 SGHAT, CDR2 FQDESV (reference sequence). The CDR3 coding sequence is TGTGCCAGCAGCTCGGTCGCGGGGACGAACACTGAAGCTTTCTTT. As protein: CASSSVAGTNTEAFF.

To note about this clone: Compared with germline, one end of the junction differs, possibly owing to a read error. The chain combines TRBV13 with TRBJ1-3; D perhaps matches TRBD1 (6 bases). Germline assignment: CDR1 PRHDT and CDR2 FYEKMQ (reference sequence). There are 14 residues in the CDR3. The CDR3 DNA reads as TGTGCCAACAGCTCGGGACACTCGGGAAACACCATATATTTT. It yields the protein CANSSGHSGNTIYF. Supplemented by reference TRBV13 and TRBJ1-3, the full variable domain reads AAGVIQSPRHLIKEKRETATLKCYPIPRHDTVYWYQQGPGQDPQFLISFYEKMQSDKGSIPDRFSAQQFSDYHSELNMSSLELGDSALYFCANSSGHSGNTIYFGEGSWLTVV.

A note on this clone: Different DNA sequences within this sample yield the same CDR3. V gene TRBV7-9 combines with J gene TRBJ1-2; D is uncertain. V lost 1 base to trimming and J lost 3 bases, with 6 bases between them. Germline CDR1 reads SEHNR; CDR2 reads FQNEAQ (reference sequence). The CDR3 is made up of 13 amino acids. The CDR3 DNA follows: TGTGCCAGCAGCTTAGGAGGAGACTATGGCTACACCTTC. Encoded protein: CASSLGGDYGYTF. The whole variable domain, filled in from reference TRBV7-9 and TRBJ1-2, reads DTGVSQNPRHKITKRGQNVTFRCDPISEHNRLYWYRQTLGQGPEFLTYFQNEAQLEKSRLLSDRFSAERPKGSFSTLEIQRTEQGDSAMYLCASSLGGDYGYTFGSGTRLTVV.

The V and J genes are TRBV7-9 and TRBJ2-7, with TRBD1 identical over 7 bases. Germline CDR1 and CDR2: SEHNR and FQNEAQ (reference sequence). The V and J ends lost 10 bases and 2 bases, in that order; junction bases with no gene match: 5. The CDR3 is 12 residues long. This CDR3 is CAIGTDTYEQYF. CDR3 sequence (DNA): TGTGCCATAGGGACAGATACCTACGAGCAGTACTTC.

The rearrangement links TRBV2 to TRBJ2-1; 8 nucleotides match TRBD2. This CDR3 is 14 amino acids long. Germline-derived CDR1 and CDR2 are SNHLY and FYNNEI. Trimming removed 7 bases from V and 2 bases from J; junction bases left unmatched: 4. This chain's CDR3 is CASNLGLAYNEQFF. CDR3 DNA sequence: TGTGCCAGCAATCTGGGACTAGCCTACAATGAGCAGTTCTTC.

The chain carries TRBV30 and TRBJ1-5; 8 bases align to TRBD1. This CDR3 region has 15 residues. Looked up from germline, CDR1 is GTSNPN and CDR2 is SVGIG (reference sequence). V gave up 2 bases and J gave up 3 bases; unmatched junction bases: 6. The CDR3 DNA follows: TGTGCCTGGAGTCCGCAGGGGGCCCCCAATCAGCCCCAGCATTTT. It translates to CAWSPQGAPNQPQHF.